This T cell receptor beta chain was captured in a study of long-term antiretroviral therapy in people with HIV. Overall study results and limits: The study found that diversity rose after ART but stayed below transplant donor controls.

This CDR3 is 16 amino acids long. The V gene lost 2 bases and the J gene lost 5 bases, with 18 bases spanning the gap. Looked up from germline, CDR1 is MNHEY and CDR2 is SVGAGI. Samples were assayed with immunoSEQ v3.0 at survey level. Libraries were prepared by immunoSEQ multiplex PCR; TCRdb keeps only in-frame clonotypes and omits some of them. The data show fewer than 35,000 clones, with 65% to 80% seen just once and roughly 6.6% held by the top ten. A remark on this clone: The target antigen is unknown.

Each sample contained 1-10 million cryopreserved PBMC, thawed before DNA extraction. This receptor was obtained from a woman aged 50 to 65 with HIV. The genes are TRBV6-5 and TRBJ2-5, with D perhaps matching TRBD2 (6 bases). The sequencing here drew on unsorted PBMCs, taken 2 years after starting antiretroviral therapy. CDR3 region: CASSYLPGGLGETQYF. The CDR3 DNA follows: TGTGCCAGCAGTTACCTCCCCGGGGGTCTAGGGGAGACCCAGTACTTC.